Presented here are 13 T cell receptor beta chains from one specimen sequenced in a study of blood T cell repertoires in COVID-19. Using immunoSEQ multiplex PCR, the repertoire was profiled, and TCRdb retains in-frame clones only, with some absent. The repertoire holds 150,000 to 200,000 clones, with approximately 85% as singletons. Sequencing was done on a sample of PBMCs or T cells enriched from blood (not recorded which). The receptors come from a woman aged 18-29 years who had recovered from COVID-19.

The V gene is TRBV6-5, the J gene TRBJ2-3; TRBD1 aligns across 7 bases. Germline lookup yields CDR1 MNHEY and CDR2 SVGAGI. The CDR3 runs 14 residues. V lost 6 bases to trimming and J lost 2 bases; unmatched junction nucleotides: 5. The CDR3 protein is CASRKGAHTDTQYF. The CDR3 region has the DNA TGTGCCAGCAGGAAGGGGGCCCACACAGATACGCAGTATTTT.

This rearrangement joins TRBV7-9 to TRBJ2-7; TRBD1 matches 8 bases. The CDR3 totals 14 residues. The trim removed 4 bases at V and 4 bases at J, leaving 6 bases unmatched. Looked up from germline, CDR1 is SEHNR and CDR2 is FQNEAQ (reference sequence). The CDR3 nucleotides read TGTGCCAGCAGCTCGGACAGGGTAAGGTACGAGCAGTACTTC. Its protein product is CASSSDRVRYEQYF.

The genes are TRBV7-9 and TRBJ2-3, with D hard to call. The V and J ends lost 0 bases and 4 bases respectively, with 8 bases between them. There are 14 residues in the CDR3. In germline, CDR1 is SEHNR, CDR2 FQNEAQ (reference sequence). CDR3 sequence reads: CASSLALRADTQYF. The CDR3 region has the DNA TGTGCCAGCAGCTTAGCGCTTCGGGCAGATACGCAGTATTTT.

The gene calls are TRBV15 and TRBJ1-1, with D perhaps matching TRBD1 (6 bases). The V gene lost 4 bases and the J gene lost 11 bases, with 23 bases spanning the gap. Germline V gene data show CDR1 as LNHNV and CDR2 as YYDKDF (reference sequence). The CDR3 spans 15 residues. The CDR3 reads CATSTRDTRLPGAFF. The CDR3 nucleotides read TGTGCCACCAGCACCCGGGACACAAGGCTCCCCGGCGCTTTCTTT.

This clone was seen more than once but under ten times. The rearrangement joins TRBV21-1 to TRBJ2-7; the table gives TRBD1 as D, unverified against the DNA. TRBV21-1 is termed a pseudogene. CDR3 length equals 15 residues. This CDR3 is CASSKFKGIGYEQYF. CDR3 DNA: TGTGCCAGCAGCAAGTTTAAGGGGATAGGCTACGAGCAGTACTTC.

The rearrangement uses TRBV5-6 and TRBJ2-1; the D gene is possibly TRBD1 (5 bases). V lost 0 bases and J lost 8, with 15 bases in between. This CDR3 has 15 amino acids. CDR1 and CDR2 (germline): SGHDT, YYEEEE. The CDR3 is CASSLEGLVVDEQFF. The CDR3 bases are TGTGCCAGCAGCTTGGAGGGGCTAGTCGTCGATGAGCAGTTCTTC. The full variable domain, in which reference TRBV5-6 and TRBJ2-1 provide the parts outside the CDR3, is DAGVTQSPTHLIKTRGQQVTLRCSPKSGHDTVSWYQQALGQGPQFIFQYYEEEERQRGNFPDRFSGHQFPNYSSELNVNALLLGDSALYLCASSLEGLVVDEQFFGPGTRLTVL.

This chain uses TRBV5-6 with TRBJ2-3; D may be TRBD2 (5 bases). The germline V gene encodes CDR1 SGHDT and CDR2 YYEEEE. The CDR3 has 14 residues. The V gene lost 4 bases and the J gene lost 6 bases, with 15 bases spanning the gap. The CDR3 DNA sequence: TGTGCCAGCAGCAGCCCAACGAGCGGCGATACGCAGTATTTT. It translates to CASSSPTSGDTQYF.

The chain couples TRBV30 to TRBJ1-1, with 7 nucleotides matching TRBD1. Germline values: CDR1 GTSNPN, CDR2 SVGIG (reference sequence). The CDR3 is made up of 12 amino acids. Germline trimming cut 0 bases from V and 10 bases from J; bases unmatched to any gene: 5. The CDR3 protein is CAWSVKGAVAFF. The CDR3 DNA is TGTGCCTGGAGTGTGAAGGGGGCCGTAGCTTTCTTT.

The genes are TRBV7-9 and TRBJ2-7; 8 bases fit TRBD1. Germline assignment: CDR1 SEHNR and CDR2 FQNEAQ (reference sequence). The V segment lost 1 base and the J segment 10 bases; nucleotides outside the gene matches: 6. The CDR3 length is 13 residues. CDR3 DNA sequence: TGTGCCAGCAGCTTAGAGCAGGGGGCGGAACAGTACTTC. Its protein is CASSLEQGAEQYF.

This clone has a handful of counts. The chain joins TRBV7-6 to TRBJ2-2; TRBD2 matches 7 bases. The V segment lost 2 bases and the J segment 1 base; nucleotides outside the gene matches: 4. CDR3 size: 16 residues. Germline V gives CDR1 SGHVS, CDR2 FNYEAQ. CDR3 in DNA: TGTGCCAGCAGCTTACTAGGGGAGGGGAACACCGGGGAGCTGTTTTTT. Amino acid sequence: CASSLLGEGNTGELFF.

V usage is TRBV6-4 and J usage is TRBJ2-3; TRBD1 might be the D (6 bases). V lost 1 base to trimming and J lost 2 bases, with 10 bases between them. There are 15 residues in the CDR3. Germline V gives CDR1 MRHNA, CDR2 SNTAGT. The CDR3 here is CASSDLDSFTDTQYF. The CDR3 DNA is TGTGCCAGCAGTGACTTGGACAGTTTCACAGATACGCAGTATTTT.

The chain carries TRBV19 and TRBJ2-3; 9 nucleotides line up with TRBD2. Losses at the gene ends were 6 bases for V and 6 bases for J; bases not matched to a gene: 10. The CDR3 length is 15 residues. Germline V CDR1 and CDR2: LNHDA, SQIVND (reference sequence). In DNA form, the CDR3 reads TGTGCCAGTAGCCGAGAGCGGGCGGGGGGGGATACGCAGTATTTT. It specifies CASSRERAGGDTQYF.

The chain joins TRBV11-2 to TRBJ2-2, with D perhaps TRBD1 (6 bases). CDR3 length equals 17 residues. Trimming removed 4 bases at V and 1 base at J, with 16 bases between. Germline CDR1 and CDR2: SGHAT and FQNNGV. The DNA for the CDR3 is TGTGCCAGCAGCTCCAGGGGACACCCCATGAACACCGGGGAGCTGTTTTTT. Residues: CASSSRGHPMNTGELFF.